This note documents a single T cell receptor beta chain sequence. This sample is drawn from a study of control samples from healthy donors and cancer patients. Only in-frame clones appear in the TCRdb table, and some are missing; sequencing was by immunoSEQ multiplex PCR. The table lists about 130,000 clones, about 90% of them singletons. This CDR3 is built from 13 residues. Germline V CDR1 and CDR2: LNHDA, SQIVND (reference sequence). Trimming took off 6 bases at V and 0 bases at J, with 6 bases between the two ends. The clonotype comes from a man younger than 30 in good health. Sequences were obtained from blood. The gene calls are TRBV19 and TRBJ1-3; D uncertain. DNA of the CDR3: TGTGCCAGTAGCGAGCACTCTGGAAACACCATATATTTT. Residues: CASSEHSGNTIYF.